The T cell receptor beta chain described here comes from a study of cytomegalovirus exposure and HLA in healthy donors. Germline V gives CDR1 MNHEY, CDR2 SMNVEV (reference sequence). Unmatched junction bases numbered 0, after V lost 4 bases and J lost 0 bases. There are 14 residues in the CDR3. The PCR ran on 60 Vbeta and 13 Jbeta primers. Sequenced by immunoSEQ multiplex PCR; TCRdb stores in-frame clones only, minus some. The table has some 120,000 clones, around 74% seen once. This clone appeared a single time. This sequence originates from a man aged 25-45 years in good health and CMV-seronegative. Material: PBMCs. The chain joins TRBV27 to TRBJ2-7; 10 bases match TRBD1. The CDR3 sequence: CASSWTGGSYEQYF. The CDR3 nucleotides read TGTGCCAGCAGTTGGACAGGGGGCTCCTACGAGCAGTACTTC.